The 27 T cell receptor beta chains below all came from one sample that was sequenced in a study of blood T cell repertoires in COVID-19. Data came from immunoSEQ multiplex PCR; TCRdb stores just in-frame clones and leaves some out. The data hold roughly 360,000 clones, with roughly four fifths observed a single time. The sequencing input was PBMCs or T cells enriched from blood (not recorded which). The receptors were gathered from a woman in her forties or fifties who had recovered from COVID-19.

The V call is TRBV20-1, the J call TRBJ1-2; D might be TRBD1 (6 bases). Germline assignment: CDR1 DFQATT and CDR2 SNEGSKA (reference sequence). Deletions cut 3 bases from V and 4 bases from J, with 21 bases between. CDR3 length: 16 residues. CDR3 region: CSASRGGNIERYGYTF. In nucleotides, the CDR3 is TGCAGTGCTAGTAGGGGGGGAAATATAGAACGCTATGGCTACACCTTC.

The chain uses TRBV9 and TRBJ2-5; 8 bases match TRBD1. V lost 1 base to trimming and J lost 2 bases; unmatched junction nucleotides: 1. The germline CDR1 and CDR2 sequences are SGDLS and YYNGEE. This CDR3 comprises 14 residues. The CDR3: CASSVWDRQETQYF. In nucleotides, the CDR3 is TGTGCCAGCAGCGTATGGGACAGGCAAGAGACCCAGTACTTC.

The gene calls are TRBV6-4 and TRBJ2-1; 9 bases map to TRBD2. The CDR3 contains 15 residues. Germline trimming cut 0 bases from V and 4 bases from J; bases unmatched to any gene: 1. The germline V gene has CDR1 MRHNA and CDR2 SNTAGT. The CDR3 nucleotides read TGTGCCAGCAGTGACTCTGCGGGGGGGTACAATGAGCAGTTCTTC. Its translation: CASSDSAGGYNEQFF.

The chain is built from TRBV5-1 and TRBJ2-5; TRBD2 aligns across 14 bases. The junction had 4 bases not matched to a gene; V was cut back by 4 bases and J by 2 bases. This CDR3 has 16 amino acids. The germline V gene encodes CDR1 SGHRS and CDR2 YFSETQ. The CDR3 spells CASSPGLAGVQETQYF. The CDR3 DNA is TGCGCCAGCAGCCCGGGACTAGCGGGAGTTCAAGAGACCCAGTACTTC.

The chain links TRBV14 to TRBJ1-5; tentatively, D is TRBD1 (5 bases). The CDR3 contains 17 residues. V shed 1 base and J shed 3 bases, with 16 bases lying between them. Germline V lookup: CDR1 SGHDN, CDR2 FVKESK. The CDR3 nucleotides read TGTGCCAGCAGCCAAGGGTGGGGCCTTCAAAACAATCAGCCCCAGCATTTT. Its translation: CASSQGWGLQNNQPQHF.

The chain has TRBV7-2 and TRBJ2-7; TRBD2 aligns across 7 bases. V shed 6 bases, J shed 2 bases, and the junction held 7 bases outside the gene matches. This CDR3 contains 14 residues. Germline lookup yields CDR1 SGHTA and CDR2 FQGNSA. CDR3 nucleotides: TGTGCCAGCAGTCCCTCAGCGGGGCCCTACGAGCAGTACTTC. This gives the protein CASSPSAGPYEQYF.

This chain uses TRBV5-4 with TRBJ1-5, with D perhaps matching TRBD1 (5 bases). Looked up from germline, CDR1 is SGHNT and CDR2 is YYREEE (reference sequence). CDR3 length: 15 residues. Deletions cut 4 bases from V and 0 bases from J, with 11 bases between. CDR3 nucleotide sequence: TGTGCCAGCAGCCCTGGAGGGGATAGCAATCAGCCCCAGCATTTT. This codes for CASSPGGDSNQPQHF.

The CDR3 DNA sequence: TGTGCCAGCAGCTTGGGGGCCGGTGCGGAGCAGTTCTTC. The encoded protein is CASSLGAGAEQFF. The V gene is TRBV7-6, the J gene TRBJ2-1, with D perhaps matching TRBD1 (6 bases). Between the trimmed V and J ends, which lost 3 bases and 10 bases, there was a span of 13 bases. The CDR3 has 13 amino acids. The V gene's germline CDR1 is SGHVS and CDR2 FNYEAQ.

The V and J genes are TRBV9 and TRBJ1-2, with D perhaps matching TRBD1 (6 bases). This CDR3 spans 21 amino acids. The V gene's germline CDR1 is SGDLS and CDR2 YYNGEE. Trimming stripped 3 bases from V and 3 bases from J, with 33 bases between. The CDR3 spells CASSAQSLGGQGMSADYGYTF. CDR3 DNA sequence: TGTGCCAGCAGCGCCCAGAGCCTCGGCGGGCAGGGGATGTCGGCAGACTATGGCTACACCTTC.

V and J are TRBV11-2 and TRBJ1-3; D gene ambiguous. The ends were cut back, 1 base at V and 2 bases at J, with 12 bases in the middle. The germline V gene encodes CDR1 SGHAT and CDR2 FQNNGV. This CDR3 has 16 amino acids. CDR3 loop: CASSLGQTFTGNTIYF. The CDR3 region has the DNA TGTGCCAGCAGCTTAGGGCAGACATTTACTGGAAACACCATATATTTT.

This clone was counted once. The gene calls are TRBV6-2 or TRBV6-3 and TRBJ1-2, with D possibly TRBD1 on 6 matching bases. Trimming cost V 5 bases and J 5 bases, with 15 bases left between them. Germline CDR1 MNHEY, CDR2 SVGEGT. This CDR3 comprises 14 residues. The CDR3 DNA is TGTGCCAGCAGTCAGGGGATGGGAGTTTATGGCTACACCTTC. Encoded protein: CASSQGMGVYGYTF.

V usage is TRBV20-1 and J usage is TRBJ2-5, with 11 bases lining up with TRBD2. This CDR3 region has 19 residues. Per germline, CDR1 DFQATT and CDR2 SNEGSKA (reference sequence). V dropped 3 bases and J dropped 5; count of bases not matched to a gene: 20. CDR3 amino acids: CSASLTFIGLAGGDETQYF. For the CDR3, the DNA is TGCAGTGCTAGTTTGACCTTTATCGGGCTAGCGGGAGGAGATGAGACCCAGTACTTC.

The V and J genes are TRBV3-1 (or the pseudogene TRBV3-2) and TRBJ1-2, with 8 bases fitting TRBD1. V lost 4 bases, J lost 7 bases, and 2 bases stayed unmatched. Germline assignment: CDR1 LGHDT and CDR2 YNNKEL (reference sequence). There are 12 residues in the CDR3. Here the CDR3 reads CASSPGGLGYTF. The CDR3 DNA reads as TGTGCCAGCAGCCCAGGGGGCCTTGGCTACACCTTC.

The chain has TRBV5-6 and TRBJ1-2; D may be TRBD1 (6 bases). Trimming stripped 4 bases from V and 6 bases from J, with 22 bases between. The CDR3 loop spans 16 amino acids. The germline V gene has CDR1 SGHDT and CDR2 YYEEEE. The CDR3 DNA sequence: TGTGCCAGCAGCGATGGAGTGGGCCAGGGGAACGATGGCTACACCTTC. Protein sequence: CASSDGVGQGNDGYTF.

The rearrangement uses TRBV5-4 and TRBJ2-3; 8 nucleotides agree with TRBD2. The CDR3 extends over 15 amino acids. Germline CDR1 is SGHNT and CDR2 is YYREEE (reference sequence). V was clipped by 4 bases and J by 0 bases; unmatched bases: 4. The CDR3 region is CASSPRLASTDTQYF. CDR3 DNA: TGTGCCAGCAGCCCTAGACTAGCGAGCACAGATACGCAGTATTTT.

The genes are TRBV19 and TRBJ1-1; D perhaps matches TRBD1 (5 bases). The V and J ends lost 5 bases and 10 bases respectively, with 23 bases between them. The V gene's germline CDR1 is LNHDA and CDR2 SQIVND (reference sequence). The CDR3 spans 15 residues. DNA of the CDR3: TGTGCCAGTAGTTCGCGGACACCTACTACTAATGCAGCTTTCTTT. Its protein is CASSSRTPTTNAAFF.

The genes are TRBV23-1 and TRBJ1-2; possibly TRBD1 for D (6 bases). TRBV23-1 falls under the ORF class, with uncertain function. V was clipped by 4 bases and J by 4 bases, with 22 bases between them. The CDR3 has 17 residues. CDR3 nucleotides: TGCGCCAGCAGTCTCCAGGACAGCGAGGGTTTCGCCTATGGCTACACCTTC. Translation gives CASSLQDSEGFAYGYTF.

The chain uses TRBV6-5 and TRBJ1-6, with TRBD1 matching over 9 bases. This CDR3 is built from 13 residues. V was clipped by 6 bases and J by 10 bases; unmatched bases: 4. Germline V gene lookup returns CDR1 MNHEY and CDR2 SVGAGI. CDR3 DNA: TGTGCCAGCAGCCGGACAGGGGACTCACCCCTCCACTTT. Encoded protein: CASSRTGDSPLHF.

The gene calls are TRBV7-3 and TRBJ2-7; 12 bases agree with TRBD2. CDR3 length: 15 residues. The J segment lost 8 bases and the V segment lost 4 bases, leaving 9 bases of the junction unmatched. Per germline, CDR1 SGHTA and CDR2 FQGTGA. The CDR3 nucleotides are TGTGCCAGCAGCTCGCCGACTAGCGGGAGCTATAAGCAGTACTTC. Its protein is CASSSPTSGSYKQYF.

This clone came up a few times. CDR3 residues: CASGLLGGQGTYGYTF. The CDR3 nucleotides read TGTGCTAGTGGCCTCCTGGGGGGACAGGGTACCTATGGCTACACCTTC. The rearrangement joins TRBV12-5 to TRBJ1-2; TRBD1 agrees at 9 bases. V lost 6 bases, J lost 4 bases, and 12 bases stayed unmatched. CDR1 is LGHNT and CDR2 is FRNRAP in the germline V gene. This CDR3 has 16 residues. Combining the CDR3 with reference TRBV12-5 and TRBJ1-2 gives the whole variable domain DARVTQTPRHKVTEMGQEVTMRCQPILGHNTVFWYRQTMMQGLELLAYFRNRAPLDDSGMPKDRFSAEMPDATLATLKIQPSEPRDSAVYFCASGLLGGQGTYGYTFGSGTRLTVV.

This sequence joins TRBV5-6 and TRBJ1-2; D call uncertain. Germline V gives CDR1 SGHDT, CDR2 YYEEEE. V gave up 0 bases and J gave up 8 bases, with 17 bases separating them. This CDR3 has 15 amino acids. The CDR3 protein is CASSLERPPFGGYTF. The CDR3 bases are TGTGCCAGCAGCTTGGAACGCCCTCCGTTCGGGGGCTACACCTTC.

The rearrangement joins TRBV3-1 (or the pseudogene TRBV3-2) to TRBJ1-6; unclear D gene. The CDR3 extends over 16 amino acids. Trimming shortened V by 0 bases and J by 10 bases, and 16 bases separated the two germline ends. The germline V gene encodes CDR1 LGHDT and CDR2 YNNKEL (reference sequence). CDR3 nucleotides: TGTGCCAGCAGCCAAGATCGCGAGGGATCATGGTCACCCCTCCACTTT. Encoded protein: CASSQDREGSWSPLHF.

V usage is TRBV6-2 or TRBV6-3 and J usage is TRBJ2-1; TRBD1 aligns across 9 bases. Unmatched junction bases numbered 7, after V lost 6 bases and J lost 4 bases. CDR3 length: 15 residues. CDR1 and CDR2 (germline): MNHEY, SVGEGT. In DNA, the CDR3 is TGTGCCAGCAGCCGCGGGACAGGGAATTACAATGAGCAGTTCTTC. Its translation: CASSRGTGNYNEQFF.

The rearrangement joins TRBV4-2 to TRBJ2-7, with a possible D match to TRBD1 (6 bases). The CDR3 length is 17 residues. Germline lookup yields CDR1 LGHNA and CDR2 YNFKEQ. V gave up 0 bases and J gave up 2 bases, with 17 bases separating them. The CDR3 DNA sequence: TGTGCCAGCAGCCAAGATATGGGGGCTACCCTTCCCTACGAGCAGTACTTC. The encoded protein is CASSQDMGATLPYEQYF.

CDR3 nucleotide sequence: TGCGCCAGCAGCGAGAAACAGGGGAACTATGGCTACACCTTC. It translates to CASSEKQGNYGYTF. The V gene is TRBV5-1, the J gene TRBJ1-2; 7 nucleotides align to TRBD1. The germline V gene encodes CDR1 SGHRS and CDR2 YFSETQ. The CDR3 loop spans 14 amino acids. Unmatched junction bases numbered 5, after V lost 4 bases and J lost 2 bases. Variable domain in full (rest from reference TRBV5-1 and TRBJ1-2): KAGVTQTPRYLIKTRGQQVTLSCSPISGHRSVSWYQQTPGQGLQFLFEYFSETQRNKGNFPGRFSGRQFSNSRSEMNVSTLELGDSALYLCASSEKQGNYGYTFGSGTRLTVV.

This clone was seen a few times. The chain couples TRBV18 to TRBJ2-1, with 10 bases matching TRBD2. CDR3 length: 15 amino acids. Per the germline V gene, CDR1 is KGHSH and CDR2 is LQKENI. V shed 4 bases, J shed 11 bases, and the junction held 11 bases outside the gene matches. This chain's CDR3 is CASSQYTGTSEQQFF. The CDR3 DNA reads as TGTGCCAGCTCACAATACACCGGGACTAGCGAACAGCAGTTCTTC.

V is TRBV7-9 and J is TRBJ2-1; a weak D match, TRBD2 (5 bases). Trimming cost V 6 bases and J 9 bases, with 18 bases left between them. Looked up from germline, CDR1 is SEHNR and CDR2 is FQNEAQ (reference sequence). CDR3 size: 14 residues. The CDR3 bases are TGTGCCAGCAGTTTACTCCTAGCAATCAGTGAGCAGTTCTTC. Translated, it gives CASSLLLAISEQFF.